This T cell receptor beta chain was found in a study of technical replicates of blood from a handful of donors. Repertoires were generated with immunoSEQ multiplex PCR, while TCRdb's copy carries only in-frame clones and drops some. The sample yields around 98,000 clones, roughly 95% seen once. The table lists this clone with a count of one. The source is a human donor in good health. Sequencing used T cells isolated from PBMCs.

CDR3 in amino acids: CATSAGNEQFF. DNA of the CDR3: TGTGCCACCTCGGCGGGGAATGAGCAGTTCTTC. This chain joins TRBV19 and TRBJ2-1, with D perhaps matching TRBD2 (6 bases). V was shortened by 10 bases and J by 7 bases, with 11 bases between the two germline ends. CDR1 is LNHDA, CDR2 SQIVND, per germline (reference sequence). This CDR3 contains 11 residues.